Listed below are T cell receptor beta chains from one sample, sequenced in a study of T cell responses to AZD1222 COVID-19 vaccine. The table came from immunoSEQ multiplex PCR; TCRdb's copy has only in-frame clones and leaves some out. The sample has about 120,000 clones, about 90% seen once. Sequenced here: peripheral blood, sampled on day 0 of AZD1222 vaccination. Receptors were obtained from an adult in good health. Both conserved end residues are part of each CDR3.

J,V,CDR3
TRBJ2-1,TRBV7-8,CASSPAEQFF
TRBJ1-2,TRBV28,CASRPPLGGNYGYTF
TRBJ1-1,TRBV3-1/TRBV3-2,CASSQGRQGHTEAFF
TRBJ1-1,TRBV19,CASSSGQSQNTEAFF
TRBJ1-4,TRBV11-2,CASSLGSVYGEKLFF
TRBJ1-1,TRBV29-1,CSVGSGTGEAEAFF
TRBJ1-4,TRBV5-1,CASSWEQGNEKLFF
TRBJ2-7,TRBV5-4,CASSSYGAGGGEQYF
TRBJ1-1,TRBV15,CATSRDYGGDMNTEAFF
TRBJ2-3,TRBV3-1/TRBV3-2,CASSQGTGTDTQYF
TRBJ1-2,TRBV4-1,CASSQDLDRGRRNYGYTF
TRBJ2-3,TRBV7-2,CASTRRTTDTQYF
TRBJ2-3,TRBV7-2,CASSPNRGPPQDTQYF
TRBJ1-5,TRBV5-1,CASSLVRNSNQPQHF
TRBJ2-7,TRBV20-1,CSASARVGGHPAFEQYF
TRBJ2-1,TRBV7-8,CASSLVGGGTYNEQFF
TRBJ1-2,TRBV7-2,CASSSSGTNYGYTF
TRBJ1-2,TRBV9,CASSVGGTGGIGYTF
TRBJ2-3,TRBV4-3,CASSQEGVSTDTQYF
TRBJ1-2,TRBV19,CASSMDGNYGYTF
TRBJ2-5,TRBV25-1,CASSEWGPETQYF
TRBJ1-1,TRBV10-3,CAIRGTGSFTEAFF
TRBJ2-2,TRBV14,CASSPQLDTGELFF
TRBJ2-7,TRBV28,CASSFSSYEQYF